This TCR beta chain was observed in a study of glioma-infiltrating T cells after dendritic cell vaccination. Study in general: Samples are from glioblastoma patients in Phase I and II dendritic cell vaccine trials. Autologous tumor lysate-pulsed dendritic cell vaccination was given between the early 2000s and the early 2010s. Three intradermal dendritic cell vaccine injections were given every two weeks.

No glioblastoma patient carried an isocitrate dehydrogenase mutation. The data were produced by immunoSEQ multiplex PCR, yet TCRdb's version contains in-frame clones alone and is incomplete. This sample has about 92,000 clones, with under 90% found just once. Germline V gives CDR1 SGDLS, CDR2 YYNGEE. V gave up 5 bases and J gave up 9 bases; unmatched junction bases: 3. The CDR3 has 12 amino acids. The sequenced sample was blood, obtained before dendritic cell vaccination. The TCR was taken from a human donor with glioblastoma. The gene calls are TRBV9 and TRBJ2-1; 9 positions agree with TRBD2. In DNA, the CDR3 is TGTGCCAGCAGAGGGACTAGCAGTGAGCAGTTCTTC. It codes for CASRGTSSEQFF. The full variable domain, its missing parts supplied by reference TRBV9 and TRBJ2-1, is DSGVTQTPKHLITATGQRVTLRCSPRSGDLSVYWYQQSLDQGLQFLIQYYNGEERAKGNILERFSAQQFPDLHSELNLSSLELGDSALYFCASRGTSSEQFFGPGTRLTVL.